This entry lists 7 T cell receptor beta chains sequenced from one sample in a study of regulatory T cells in long-lasting Graves disease. Time point indicated: newly diagnosed GD, antithyroid drugs for less than 3 months. Scientists built the TCR library using RNA that was extracted from PBMCs. Researchers made TCR beta libraries by using iRepertoire HTBI primers and running Arm-PCR on CDR3 regions. Via MiXCR, TCRdb re-called the multiplex PCR reads, giving one row per CDR3 protein. The table has about 530,000 distinct CDR3 sequences, approximately 16% seen once. These data were also filed under a second study, of T cells in Graves' hyperthyroidism and ophthalmopathy.

The sample consisted of peripheral blood mononuclear cells (PBMCs), taken at new diagnosis, from a patient treated with antithyroid drugs. Receptors were obtained from a woman aged 35-65 years with Graves disease.

This clonotype has ten or more counts. This chain uses TRBV13 with TRBJ1-2; 8 nucleotides line up with TRBD1. In germline, CDR1 is PRHDT, CDR2 FYEKMQ (reference sequence). The CDR3 has 15 residues. Losses at the gene ends were 4 bases for V and 6 bases for J; bases not matched to a gene: 10. Written as DNA, the CDR3 is TGTGCCAGCAGCTCCCCGGGCAGGGGGCCCGATGGCTACACCTTC. Translated: CASSSPGRGPDGYTF.

This clonotype was seen repeatedly, ten times or more. The chain couples TRBV5-1 to TRBJ1-1; TRBD1 matches at 8 bases. The ends lost 10 bases at V and 6 bases at J; junction bases unmatched: 17. The CDR3 extends over 15 amino acids. In germline, CDR1 is SGHRS, CDR2 YFSETQ. The CDR3 bases are TGCGCCTGCATGGCATCGGCGACAGGGGAATCTGAAGCTTTCTTT. Its protein product is CACMASATGESEAFF.

This clonotype has a handful of counts. The rearrangement uses TRBV29-1 and TRBJ2-1; D possibly corresponds to TRBD2 (5 bases). Germline CDR1 reads SQVTM; CDR2 reads ANQGSEA. V lost 7 bases and J 9 bases, leaving 19 bases between the germline ends. CDR3 length: 13 amino acids. CDR3: CSAWNGLMGEQFF. DNA of the CDR3: TGCAGCGCTTGGAACGGACTCATGGGTGAGCAGTTCTTC.

The V gene is TRBV27, the J gene TRBJ2-3; weak D call: TRBD1 (5 bases). With 6 bases removed from V and 2 bases from J, the gap between germline ends came to 15 bases. This CDR3 is 15 amino acids long. In germline, CDR1 is MNHEY, CDR2 SMNVEV (reference sequence). The CDR3 region has the DNA TGTGCCAGCAGCAGTGGGGCCCTACTCACAGATACGCAGTATTTT. Translating gives CASSSGALLTDTQYF.

This clonotype occurred a few times. The V and J genes are TRBV3-1 and TRBJ1-6, with 7 bases aligning to TRBD1. The CDR3 covers 15 residues. The germline CDR1 and CDR2 sequences are LGHDT and YNNKEL (reference sequence). V was pared by 4 bases and J by 5 bases, with 5 bases of the junction left unmatched. The DNA of the CDR3 is TGTGCCAGCAGCCCACAGGGGAGGAATAATTCACCCCTCCACTTT. It is translated as CASSPQGRNNSPLHF.

The table lists this clonotype with a few counts. The V call is TRBV5-1, the J call TRBJ2-7, with 10 bases lining up with TRBD2. The CDR3 runs to 15 residues. J lost 5 bases, V lost 2 bases, and 7 bases had no gene match. Germline CDR1 is SGHRS and CDR2 is YFSETQ. DNA for the CDR3: TGCGCCAGCAGCTTCTTAAGCGGGGGGGCCCACGAGCAGTACTTC. Its protein product is CASSFLSGGAHEQYF.

The table lists this clonotype with many counts. The rearrangement links TRBV5-1 to TRBJ2-1, with 11 bases identical to TRBD2. Germline CDR1 and CDR2: SGHRS and YFSETQ. CDR3 length: 16 residues. Germline trimming cut 5 bases from V and 3 bases from J; bases unmatched to any gene: 7. In nucleotides, the CDR3 is TGCGCCAGCAGTTTCATAGCGGGGGGGCTCTACAATGAGCAGTTCTTC. Translation: CASSFIAGGLYNEQFF. The full variable domain, its missing parts supplied by reference TRBV5-1 and TRBJ2-1, is KAGVTQTPRYLIKTRGQQVTLSCSPISGHRSVSWYQQTPGQGLQFLFEYFSETQRNKGNFPGRFSGRQFSNSRSEMNVSTLELGDSALYLCASSFIAGGLYNEQFFGPGTRLTVL.